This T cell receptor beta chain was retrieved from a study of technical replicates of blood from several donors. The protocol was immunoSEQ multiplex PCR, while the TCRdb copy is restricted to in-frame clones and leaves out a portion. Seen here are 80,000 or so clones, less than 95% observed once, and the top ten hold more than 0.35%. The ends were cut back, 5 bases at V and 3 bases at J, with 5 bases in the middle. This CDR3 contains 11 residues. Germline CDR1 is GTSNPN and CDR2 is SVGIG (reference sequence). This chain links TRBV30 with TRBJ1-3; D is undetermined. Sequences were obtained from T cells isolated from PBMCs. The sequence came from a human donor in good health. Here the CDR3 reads CAWSVGNTIYF. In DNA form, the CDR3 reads TGTGCCTGGTCCGTTGGAAACACCATATATTTT.